A selection of T cell receptor beta chains follows, all from one sample in a study of chemoradiotherapy in HPV16-positive cancers. Libraries were prepared by immunoSEQ multiplex PCR; TCRdb keeps only in-frame clonotypes and omits some of them. This table holds 12,000 or so clones, more than 85% found once. Sequences were derived from blood, sampled from a patient who underwent chemoradiotherapy. Receptors originate from a human donor with HPV-associated anogenital cancer. CDR3s include the opening cysteine and the closing phenylalanine or tryptophan. The D gene is left open where the match is weak. Rows give clone size only sometimes, using once, few, many, or a class for an expanded clone.

>TRBV9|.|.|TRBJ1-1
CASSDGTAITEAFF
TGTGCCAGCAGCGACGGGACGGCCATCACTGAAGCTTTCTTT
>TRBV6-1|.|.|TRBJ2-1
CASSEPNPGRITNNEQFF
TGTGCCAGCAGTGAACCCAACCCAGGCCGAATAACCAACAATGAGCAGTTCTTC
>TRBV5-8|.|.|TRBJ2-1
CASSLGQLYNEQFF
TGTGCCAGCAGCTTGGGACAACTCTACAATGAGCAGTTCTTC
>TRBV7-2|.|.|TRBJ2-3
CASSPYTDTQYF
TGTGCCAGCAGCCCTTACACAGATACGCAGTATTTT
>TRBV30|.|.|TRBJ1-3
CAWSIGQGNTIYF
TGTGCCTGGAGCATCGGACAGGGAAACACCATATATTTT
>TRBV7-9|.|.|TRBJ1-1
CASSLVLGSNTEAFF
TGTGCCAGCAGCTTAGTTCTGGGTTCAAACACTGAAGCTTTCTTT
>TRBV5-6|.|.|TRBJ1-5
CASSLSGSNQPQHF
TGTGCCAGCAGCTTGTCAGGGAGCAATCAGCCCCAGCATTTT
>TRBV27|.|.|TRBJ2-6
CASSLSRRAGANVLTF
TGTGCCAGCAGTTTATCCCGCAGGGCTGGGGCCAACGTCCTGACTTTC
>TRBV6-1|few|TRBD1|TRBJ2-5
CASPSWDREKKTQYF
TGTGCCAGCCCAAGCTGGGACAGGGAAAAGAAGACCCAGTACTTC
>TRBV2|.|.|TRBJ2-3
CANGGSSTDTQYF
TGTGCCAACGGTGGGTCTAGCACAGATACGCAGTATTTT
>TRBV19|.|.|TRBJ1-5
CASSISASGSNQPQHF
TGTGCCAGTAGTATCTCCGCAAGTGGAAGCAATCAGCCCCAGCATTTT
>TRBV25-1|.|.|TRBJ1-3
CATSTGRLSGNTIYF
TGTGCCACCTCAACGGGAAGGTTGTCTGGAAACACCATATATTTT
>TRBV5-6|.|.|TRBJ1-5
CASSFSGGINQPQHF
TGTGCCAGCAGCTTTTCTGGGGGGATCAATCAGCCCCAGCATTTT
>TRBV6-1|.|TRBD2|TRBJ2-2
CASNVAGGDTGELFF
TGTGCCAGCAATGTAGCGGGGGGGGACACCGGGGAGCTGTTTTTT
>TRBV19|.|.|TRBJ1-1
CASSTTQQGRGAFF
TGTGCCAGTAGCACTACCCAACAGGGTCGGGGAGCTTTCTTT
>TRBV10-3|.|TRBD1|TRBJ1-2
CAVAQGNYGYTF
TGTGCCGTCGCACAGGGGAACTATGGCTACACCTTC
>TRBV7-9|.|.|TRBJ1-2
CASSLSSIYGYTF
TGTGCCAGCAGCTTATCCAGTATCTATGGCTACACCTTC
>TRBV6-5|.|.|TRBJ1-2
CASSYIKFGGYTF
TGTGCCAGCAGTTACATCAAATTTGGTGGCTACACCTTC
>TRBV7-9|few|.|TRBJ2-5
CASSPTRIARETQYF
TGTGCCAGCAGCCCCACCCGGATAGCCCGAGAGACCCAGTACTTC
>TRBV5-4|.|TRBD1|TRBJ1-2
CASRLVQGGSNYGYTF
TGTGCCAGCAGATTGGTACAGGGGGGCAGTAACTATGGCTACACCTTC